The TCR beta chain under discussion was sequenced for a study of T cells in Graves' hyperthyroidism and ophthalmopathy. At least ten counts were recorded for this clonotype. In germline, CDR1 is MDHEN, CDR2 SYDVKM. CDR3 length: 11 amino acids. The V gene lost 4 bases and the J gene lost 5 bases, with 5 bases spanning the gap. Amplification of TCR beta CDR3 regions used RNA as the template. Initially, a first-round RT-PCR of the TCR CDR3 employed the HTBI primer set. TCRdb independently ran MiXCR on the multiplex PCR reads; one entry per CDR3 protein. The sample has about 640,000 distinct CDR3 sequences, roughly 20% seen once.

Sequenced input: blood. The chain joins TRBV28 to TRBJ2-5; D not resolved. This clonotype originated in a man aged 30 to 39 with Graves' ophthalmopathy. The CDR3 sequence is CASSSDETQYF. CDR3 coding DNA: TGTGCCAGCAGTTCTGACGAGACCCAGTACTTC.